Shown below are 3 T cell receptor beta chains from a single sample sequenced in a study of cytomegalovirus exposure and HLA in healthy donors. This PCR relied on a set of 60 Vbeta primers and 13 Jbeta primers. This table comes from immunoSEQ multiplex PCR, and its TCRdb copy is limited to in-frame clones, with some not included. The sample holds approximately 38,000 clones; approximately 82% are singletons and the top ten take about 10%. The material sequenced was PBMCs. These receptor sequences come from a woman between 18 and 30 years old in good health and CMV-seropositive.

The V gene is TRBV9, the J gene TRBJ2-5, with a tentative D call TRBD1 (6 bases). Germline V gives CDR1 SGDLS, CDR2 YYNGEE. Trimming left V 4 bases short and J 1 base short, with 14 bases between. The CDR3 extends over 15 amino acids. The DNA of the CDR3 is TGTGCCAGCAGCCCACTGGGGGCTTTCCAAGAGACCCAGTACTTC. This encodes CASSPLGAFQETQYF.

V gene TRBV11-1 combines with J gene TRBJ1-1, with D possibly being TRBD1 (5 bases). Germline values: CDR1 SGHAT, CDR2 FQDESV (reference sequence). The CDR3 has 14 amino acids. Trimming stripped 6 bases from V and 6 bases from J, with 17 bases between. The CDR3 sequence: CASRSRPDSPEAFF. In DNA form, the CDR3 reads TGTGCCAGCAGATCCCGACCTGACAGCCCTGAAGCTTTCTTT.

The chain recombines TRBV4-2 with TRBJ2-3; 15 positions agree with TRBD2. Germline loops: CDR1 LGHNA, CDR2 YNFKEQ. This CDR3 spans 16 amino acids. V lost 4 bases, J lost 2 bases, and 1 base stayed unmatched. The CDR3 reads CASSRTSGGATDTQYF. The CDR3 DNA is TGTGCCAGCAGCCGGACTAGCGGGGGGGCCACAGATACGCAGTATTTT.